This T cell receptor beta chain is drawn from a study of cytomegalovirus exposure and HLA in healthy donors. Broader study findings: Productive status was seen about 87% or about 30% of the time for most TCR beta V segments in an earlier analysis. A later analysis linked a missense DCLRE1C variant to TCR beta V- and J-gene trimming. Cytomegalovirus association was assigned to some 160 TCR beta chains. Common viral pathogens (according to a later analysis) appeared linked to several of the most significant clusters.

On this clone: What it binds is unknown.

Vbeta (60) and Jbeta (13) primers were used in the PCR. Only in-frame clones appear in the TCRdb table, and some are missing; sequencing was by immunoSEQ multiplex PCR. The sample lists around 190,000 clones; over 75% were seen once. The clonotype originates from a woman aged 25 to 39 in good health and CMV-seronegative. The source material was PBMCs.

This CDR3 is CASSVASGNTIYF. Written as DNA, the CDR3 is TGTGCCAGCAGTGTAGCATCTGGAAACACCATATATTTT. The genes are TRBV25-1 and TRBJ1-3, with no clear D. Germline-derived CDR1 and CDR2 are MGHDK and SYGVNS. The CDR3 runs to 13 residues. V lost 4 bases, J lost 1 base, and 5 bases lay in between.